A single sample gave rise to the 2 T cell receptor beta chains below, sequenced in a study of CD8 T cells in Susac syndrome. Reverse transcription used roughly 0.45 to 1 ug RNA and random hexamers. TCRdb reanalysed the immunoSEQ multiplex PCR reads using MiXCR and keeps one entry per CDR3 protein. The table has tens of thousands of distinct CDR3 sequences, about 92% seen once. Sequencing was carried out using CD4+ T cells from PBMCs. The receptors were sampled from a human donor with Susac syndrome.

The chain employs TRBV9 and TRBJ2-1; no clear D. V lost 2 bases to trimming and J lost 8 bases, with 11 bases between them. The CDR3 is made up of 13 amino acids. Per the germline V gene, CDR1 is SGDLS and CDR2 is YYNGEE. CDR3 region: CASSVSPGYEQFF. CDR3 DNA: TGTGCCAGCAGCGTTTCTCCGGGCTATGAGCAGTTCTTC.

This clonotype came up once. The rearrangement joins TRBV7-2 to TRBJ1-2; TRBD1 is a possible D gene (5 bases). Trimming removed 3 bases at V and 5 bases at J, with 10 bases between. Germline V gene lookup returns CDR1 SGHTA and CDR2 FQGNSA. The CDR3 has 13 residues. CDR3 sequence: CASSLGVEYGYTF. As DNA, the CDR3 is TGTGCCAGCAGCTTGGGGGTGGAGTATGGCTACACCTTC.